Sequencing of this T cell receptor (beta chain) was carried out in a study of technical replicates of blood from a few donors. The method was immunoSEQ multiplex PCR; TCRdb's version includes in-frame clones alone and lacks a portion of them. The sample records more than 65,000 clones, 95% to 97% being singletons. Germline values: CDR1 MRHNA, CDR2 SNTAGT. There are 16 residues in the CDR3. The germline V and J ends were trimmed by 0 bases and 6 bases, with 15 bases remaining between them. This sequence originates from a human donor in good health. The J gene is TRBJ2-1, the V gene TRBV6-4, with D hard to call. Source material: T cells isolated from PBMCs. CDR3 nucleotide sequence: TGTGCCAGCAGTGACTCTTTTGGGCGTCGTTCCAATGAGCAGTTCTTC. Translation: CASSDSFGRRSNEQFF.